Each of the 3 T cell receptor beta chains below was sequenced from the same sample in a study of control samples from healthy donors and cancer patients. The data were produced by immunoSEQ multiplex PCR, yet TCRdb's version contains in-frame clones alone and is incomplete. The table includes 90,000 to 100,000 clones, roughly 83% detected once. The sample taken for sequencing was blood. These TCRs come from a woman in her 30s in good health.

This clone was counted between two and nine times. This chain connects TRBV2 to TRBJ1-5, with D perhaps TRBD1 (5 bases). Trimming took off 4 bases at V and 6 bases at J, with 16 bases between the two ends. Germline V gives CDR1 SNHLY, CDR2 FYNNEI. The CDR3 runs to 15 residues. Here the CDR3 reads CASSGGTGWSQPQHF. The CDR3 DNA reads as TGTGCCAGCAGTGGCGGAACAGGTTGGTCTCAGCCCCAGCATTTT.

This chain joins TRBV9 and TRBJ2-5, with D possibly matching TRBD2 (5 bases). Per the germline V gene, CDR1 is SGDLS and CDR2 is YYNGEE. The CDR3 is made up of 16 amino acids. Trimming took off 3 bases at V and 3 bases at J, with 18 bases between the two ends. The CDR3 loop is CASSARLRSAEETQYF. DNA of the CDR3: TGTGCCAGCAGCGCACGATTACGTAGCGCGGAAGAGACCCAGTACTTC.

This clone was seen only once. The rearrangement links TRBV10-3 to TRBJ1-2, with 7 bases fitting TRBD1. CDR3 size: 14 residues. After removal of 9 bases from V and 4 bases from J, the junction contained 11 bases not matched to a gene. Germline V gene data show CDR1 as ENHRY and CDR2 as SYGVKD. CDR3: CAMKEDRLLYGYTF. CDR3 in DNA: TGTGCCATGAAGGAGGACAGGTTACTCTATGGCTACACCTTC.